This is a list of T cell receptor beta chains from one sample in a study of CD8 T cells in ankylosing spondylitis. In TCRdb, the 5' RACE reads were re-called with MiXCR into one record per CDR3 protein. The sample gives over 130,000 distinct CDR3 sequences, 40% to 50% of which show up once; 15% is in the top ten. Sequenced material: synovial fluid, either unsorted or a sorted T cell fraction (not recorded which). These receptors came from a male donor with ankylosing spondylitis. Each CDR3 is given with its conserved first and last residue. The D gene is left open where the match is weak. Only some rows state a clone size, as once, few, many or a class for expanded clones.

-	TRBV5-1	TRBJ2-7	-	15	CASSSSGVLDYEQYF	TGCGCCAGCAGCTCCTCAGGCGTCTTGGACTACGAGCAGTACTTC
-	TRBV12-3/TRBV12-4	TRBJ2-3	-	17	CASSLGRSHASTDTQYF	TGTGCCAGCAGTTTGGGGCGGAGCCATGCTAGCACAGATACGCAGTATTTT
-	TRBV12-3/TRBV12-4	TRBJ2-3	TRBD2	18	CASSLAPGAGGNPDTQYF	TGTGCCAGCAGTTTAGCGCCTGGAGCGGGAGGGAACCCAGATACGCAGTATTTT
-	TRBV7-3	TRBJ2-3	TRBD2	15	CASSTTSGPYDTQYF	TGTGCCAGCAGCACCACTAGCGGCCCCTATGATACGCAGTATTTT
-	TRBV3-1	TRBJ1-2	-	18	CASSQERGAATANYGYTF	TGTGCCAGCAGCCAAGAGCGGGGGGCGGCAACTGCTAACTATGGCTACACCTTC
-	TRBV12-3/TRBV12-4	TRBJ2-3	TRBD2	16	CASSGRLAGAANTQYF	TGTGCCAGCAGTGGGAGACTAGCGGGGGCCGCGAATACGCAGTATTTT
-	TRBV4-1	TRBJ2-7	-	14	CASSQVRVRGEQYF	TGCGCCAGCAGCCAAGTAAGGGTAAGGGGCGAGCAGTACTTC
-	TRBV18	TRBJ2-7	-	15	CASSFYWGASYEQYF	TGTGCCAGCTCATTTTACTGGGGGGCCTCCTACGAGCAGTACTTC
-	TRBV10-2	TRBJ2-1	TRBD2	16	CASRLAGEAIYNEQFF	TGCGCCAGCCGGTTAGCGGGGGAGGCCATATACAATGAGCAGTTCTTC
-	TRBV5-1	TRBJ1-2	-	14	CASSFYRATYGYTF	TGCGCCAGCAGCTTCTACAGAGCAACCTATGGCTACACCTTC
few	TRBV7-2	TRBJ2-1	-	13	CASSLISNNEQFF	TGTGCCAGCAGCTTAATTTCGAACAATGAGCAGTTCTTC
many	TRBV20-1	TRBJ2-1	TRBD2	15	CSARDTSGGTNEQFF	TGCAGTGCTAGAGATACTAGCGGGGGGACCAATGAGCAGTTCTTC
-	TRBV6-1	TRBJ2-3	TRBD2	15	CARLKRELVTDTQYF	TGTGCCAGACTAAAGCGGGAGCTGGTCACAGATACGCAGTATTTT
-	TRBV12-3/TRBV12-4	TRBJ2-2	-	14	CASVRRAYTGELFF	TGTGCCAGCGTGCGCCGGGCCTACACCGGGGAGCTGTTTTTT
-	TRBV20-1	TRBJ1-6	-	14	CSASPGQINSPLHF	TGCAGTGCTAGTCCTGGACAAATAAATTCACCCCTCCACTTT
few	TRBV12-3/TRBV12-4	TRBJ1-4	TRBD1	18	CASSPPRTGAPTNEKLFF	TGTGCCAGCAGCCCTCCCCGGACAGGGGCTCCAACTAATGAAAAACTGTTTTTT
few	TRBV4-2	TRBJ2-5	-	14	CASSQVDSAETQYF	TGTGCCAGCAGCCAAGTTGATAGCGCAGAGACCCAGTACTTC
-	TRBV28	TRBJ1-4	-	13	CASSLSANEKLFF	TGTGCCAGCAGTTTATCCGCAAATGAAAAACTGTTTTTT
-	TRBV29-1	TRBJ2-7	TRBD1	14	CSVEEPDRTYEQYF	TGCAGCGTTGAAGAACCGGACAGGACCTACGAGCAGTACTTC
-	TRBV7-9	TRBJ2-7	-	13	CASRPGAAYEQYF	TGTGCCAGCAGACCAGGGGCCGCCTACGAGCAGTACTTC
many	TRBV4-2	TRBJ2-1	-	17	CASSQSPSPNSYNEQFF	TGTGCCAGCAGCCAGTCGCCTAGCCCAAACTCCTACAATGAGCAGTTCTTC
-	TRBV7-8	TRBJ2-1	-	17	CASSLGGIWSSYNEQFF	TGTGCCAGCAGCTTAGGAGGGATTTGGAGCTCCTACAATGAGCAGTTCTTC
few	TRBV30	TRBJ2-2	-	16	CAWSVPPGAGTGELFF	TGTGCCTGGAGTGTACCTCCCGGGGCGGGCACCGGGGAGCTGTTTTTT
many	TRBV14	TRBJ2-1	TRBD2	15	CASSQRLAGEGEQFF	TGTGCCAGCAGCCAAAGACTAGCGGGAGAAGGTGAGCAGTTCTTC
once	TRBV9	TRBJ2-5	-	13	CASSVGSAGTQYF	TGTGCCAGCAGCGTAGGGTCAGCTGGGACCCAGTACTTC
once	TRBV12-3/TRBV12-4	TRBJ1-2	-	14	CASSLGALGYGYTF	TGTGCCAGCAGTTTAGGCGCTTTGGGCTATGGCTACACCTTC
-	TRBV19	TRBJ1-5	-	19	CASSINPIENRDSNQPQHF	TGTGCCAGTAGTATAAACCCTATAGAAAACAGGGATAGCAATCAGCCCCAGCATTTT
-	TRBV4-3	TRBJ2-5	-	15	CASSQGGPRQETQYF	TGCGCCAGCAGCCAAGGAGGTCCTAGACAAGAGACCCAGTACTTC
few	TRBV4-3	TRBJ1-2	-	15	CASSQAPGPTGGYTF	TGCGCCAGCAGCCAGGCCCCCGGGCCAACCGGGGGCTACACCTTC
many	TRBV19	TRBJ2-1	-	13	CASSMPGINEQFF	TGTGCCAGTAGTATGCCAGGGATCAATGAGCAGTTCTTC
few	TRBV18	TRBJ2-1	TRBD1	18	CASSPPGQIFFWYNEQFF	TGTGCCAGCTCTCCACCGGGACAGATATTTTTTTGGTACAATGAGCAGTTCTTC
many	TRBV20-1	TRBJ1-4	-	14	CSAGKTGFNEKLFF	TGCAGTGCCGGGAAGACGGGGTTTAATGAAAAACTGTTTTTT
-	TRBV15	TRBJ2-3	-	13	CATSSRLTDTQYF	TGTGCCACCAGCAGTCGCTTAACAGATACGCAGTATTTT
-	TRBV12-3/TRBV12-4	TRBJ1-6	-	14	CASSRPTRGSPLHF	TGTGCCAGCAGCCGGCCCACCCGAGGATCACCCCTCCACTTT
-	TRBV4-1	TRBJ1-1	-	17	CASSQDLRVGPGAEAFF	TGCGCCAGCAGCCAAGATCTGCGGGTAGGTCCTGGTGCTGAAGCTTTCTTT
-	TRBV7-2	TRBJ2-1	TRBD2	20	CASSLAGGLAGTFSYNEQFF	TGTGCCAGCAGCTTAGCCGGGGGGCTAGCGGGCACTTTCTCCTACAATGAGCAGTTCTTC
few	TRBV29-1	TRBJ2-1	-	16	CSVEDPQGEPYNEQFF	TGCAGCGTTGAAGATCCGCAGGGTGAGCCCTACAATGAGCAGTTCTTC
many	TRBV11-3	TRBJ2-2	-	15	CASSTGTMNTGELFF	TGTGCCAGCAGCACTGGGACCATGAACACCGGGGAGCTGTTTTTT
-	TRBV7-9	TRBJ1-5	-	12	CASSYGDQPQHF	TGTGCCAGCAGCTACGGGGATCAGCCCCAGCATTTT
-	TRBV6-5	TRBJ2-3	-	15	CASSYSSGRTDTQYF	TGTGCCAGCAGTTACTCCTCAGGGCGCACAGATACGCAGTATTTT
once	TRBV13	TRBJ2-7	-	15	CASSSAGGVYYEQYF	TGTGCCAGCAGCTCTGCAGGGGGGGTTTACTACGAGCAGTACTTC
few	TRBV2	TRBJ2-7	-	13	CASSGQGTYEQYF	TGTGCCAGCAGTGGGCAGGGGACCTACGAGCAGTACTTC
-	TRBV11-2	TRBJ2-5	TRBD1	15	CASPLTGGFLETQYF	TGTGCCAGCCCCTTAACAGGGGGTTTTCTCGAGACCCAGTACTTC
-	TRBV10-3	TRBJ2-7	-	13	CAISDKSSYEQYF	TGTGCCATCAGTGACAAAAGCTCCTACGAGCAGTACTTC
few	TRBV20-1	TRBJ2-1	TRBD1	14	CSAYWDRQNNEQFF	TGCAGTGCTTACTGGGACAGACAAAACAATGAGCAGTTCTTC
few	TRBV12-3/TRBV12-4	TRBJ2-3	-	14	CASTPRPGWDTQYF	TGTGCCAGCACCCCGAGACCAGGTTGGGATACGCAGTATTTT